Listed below are T cell receptor beta chains from one sample, sequenced in a study of low-dose radiotherapy and immunotherapy resistance in tumors. TCRdb re-derived calls from the reads in MiXCR, one entry per CDR3 protein. The data contain about 39,000 distinct CDR3 sequences, 25% to 40% of them singletons. Sequencing was performed on PBMCs, taken before treatment. These receptors came from a male donor with gallbladder cancer. Each CDR3 is given with its conserved first and last residue. The D gene is left open where the match is weak. Where a row states a size, it is once, few, many or the class of an expanded clone; other rows omit it.

>TRBJ2-7|-|TRBV11-2|-
TGTGCCAGCAGCTCGGCTTCGAGCTCCTACGAGCAGTACTTC
CASSSASSSYEQYF
>TRBJ2-3|TRBD1|TRBV14|many
TGTGCCAGCAGCCAAGATACAGGGGGCACAGATACGCAGTATTTT
CASSQDTGGTDTQYF
>TRBJ2-3|-|TRBV2|many
TGTGCCAGCACCACGACGGGTGACTATACGCAGTATTTT
CASTTTGDYTQYF
>TRBJ2-1|-|TRBV5-3|few
TGTGCCAGCAGCCCGGACAGCTACAATGAGCAGTTCTTC
CASSPDSYNEQFF
>TRBJ2-7|-|TRBV4-2|-
TGTGCCAGCAGCCAAGTGTCTGCGAGACTGAACTACGAGCAGTACTTC
CASSQVSARLNYEQYF
>TRBJ2-7|TRBD1|TRBV5-1|few
TGCGCCAGCAGAACCCCAGGGGGTTCCTACGAGCAGTACTTC
CASRTPGGSYEQYF
>TRBJ2-4|TRBD1|TRBV29-1|many
TGCAGCGTTGTGACAGGGAACATTCAGTACTTC
CSVVTGNIQYF
>TRBJ1-5|TRBD1|TRBV6-2/TRBV6-3|medium-sized
TGTGCCAGCAGACAGGGGTATAGCAATCAGCCCCAGCATTTT
CASRQGYSNQPQHF
>TRBJ2-3|TRBD2|TRBV6-2/TRBV6-3|-
TGTGCCAGCAGAGGACTAGCGGGAGGTTCTAGCACAGATACGCAGTATTTT
CASRGLAGGSSTDTQYF
>TRBJ1-1|-|TRBV7-9|once
TGTGCCAGCAGCCTTCGGACCAACACTGAAGCTTTCTTT
CASSLRTNTEAFF
>TRBJ2-5|-|TRBV3-1|-
TGTGCCAGCAGCCGGAGGCAGGGCGGATGGGAGACCCAGTACTTC
CASSRRQGGWETQYF
>TRBJ2-2|-|TRBV13|many
TGTGCCAGCAGTCGGGGGGCCACCGGGGAGCTGTTTTTT
CASSRGATGELFF
>TRBJ2-1|-|TRBV9|few
TGTGCCAGCAGCGGCCTGCGAGGATACAATGAGCAGTTCTTC
CASSGLRGYNEQFF
>TRBJ2-6|-|TRBV6-2/TRBV6-3|many
TGTGCCAGCGCAAGGGACCGCCTCTCTGGGGCCAACGTCCTGACTTTC
CASARDRLSGANVLTF
>TRBJ2-1|TRBD2|TRBV5-1|-
TGCGCCAGCAGCCGAAGCGGGGGGGCCCACAATGAGCAGTTCTTC
CASSRSGGAHNEQFF
>TRBJ2-1|TRBD2|TRBV4-2|once
TGTGCCAGCAGCCCAAGTCAGCGGGGGCCCGGTGAGCAGTTCTTC
CASSPSQRGPGEQFF
>TRBJ2-3|TRBD2|TRBV9|many
TGTGCCAGCAGCGTAGATAGGCGGGGGGCCCCCACGTATACGCAGTATTTT
CASSVDRRGAPTYTQYF
>TRBJ2-7|TRBD1|TRBV28|many
TGTGCCAGCAGTTTAAGGACAGGGACATACGAGCAGTACTTC
CASSLRTGTYEQYF
>TRBJ2-1|-|TRBV7-9|many
TGTGCCAGCAGCTTAGCGGGGGGCGCTTACTACAATGAGCAGTTCTTC
CASSLAGGAYYNEQFF
>TRBJ1-5|TRBD1|TRBV14|many
TGTGCCAGCAGCCAACAACAGGGGAGCAATCAGCCCCAGCATTTT
CASSQQQGSNQPQHF
>TRBJ2-2|TRBD1|TRBV24-1|-
TGTGCCACCAGTGGAGGGGGACAGGGAGTCGGGGAGCTGTTTTTT
CATSGGGQGVGELFF
>TRBJ2-2|-|TRBV28|medium-sized
TGTGCCAGCAGTTCCCAAGCTCAACGGGATCTCTGGTTGCCGGAAGCCGGGGAGCTGTTTTTT
CASSSQAQRDLWLPEAGELFF
>TRBJ1-3|TRBD1|TRBV29-1|many
TGCAGCGTTGTAGGTCAGGGGGCAAACACCATATATTTT
CSVVGQGANTIYF
>TRBJ2-2|-|TRBV3-1|once
TGTGCCAGCAGCCAATCAGGGTTAAACACCGGGGAGCTGTTTTTT
CASSQSGLNTGELFF
>TRBJ2-1|-|TRBV29-1|many
TGCAGCGTTGTCCCACGTGAGGTAAGCTCCTACAATGAGCAGTTCTTC
CSVVPREVSSYNEQFF
>TRBJ2-3|TRBD2|TRBV29-1|many
TGCAGCGCTGGGGGCGGGGGGCGTGCGGTAGATACGCAGTATTTT
CSAGGGGRAVDTQYF
>TRBJ1-6|TRBD1|TRBV6-2/TRBV6-3|-
TGTGCCAGCAGTGAAGCGACAGGGCGGACTTCACCCCTCCACTTT
CASSEATGRTSPLHF
>TRBJ2-7|-|TRBV7-8|once
TGTGCCAGCAGCCGCCGGCAGGGGCCCTACGAGCAGTACTTC
CASSRRQGPYEQYF
>TRBJ1-5|TRBD1|TRBV20-1|many
TGCAGTGCTAGACCAGGGGGTAGAAATCAGCCCCAGCATTTT
CSARPGGRNQPQHF
>TRBJ2-2|TRBD2|TRBV6-4|many
TGTGCCAGCAGCGTCCTCGGGGGGGCCACCGGGGAGCTGTTTTTT
CASSVLGGATGELFF
>TRBJ2-1|TRBD2|TRBV9|few
TGTGCCAGGACTAGCGGGGGGGGAATCAATGAGCAGTTCTTC
CARTSGGGINEQFF
>TRBJ2-2|-|TRBV5-1|many
TGCGCCAGCAGCTTGGGCCAAACCGGGGAGCTGTTTTTT
CASSLGQTGELFF
>TRBJ1-1|-|TRBV28|many
TGTGCCAGCAGTTTATCCCAGGGAGGGAACACTGAAGCTTTCTTT
CASSLSQGGNTEAFF